Listed below are T cell receptor beta chains from one sample, sequenced in a study of blood T cell repertoires in COVID-19. Assay: immunoSEQ multiplex PCR; the TCRdb copy retains only in-frame clones and omits some. The sample holds about 84,000 clones, around 96% seen once. The specimen sequenced was peripheral blood. These receptors all stem from a human donor with active COVID-19. The donor label of this sample is uncertain. Both conserved end residues are part of each CDR3. The order of the fields is D gene, V gene, clone size, J gene, CDR3 DNA, CDR3 protein. D genes are given only for firm matches. Where a row states a size, it is once, few, many or the class of an expanded clone; other rows omit it.

>TRBD2|TRBV7-8|-|TRBJ2-1
TGTGCCAGCAGCTTAGCTGGAGCGGGAGGGCCCTACAATGAGCAGTTCTTC
CASSLAGAGGPYNEQFF
>-|TRBV5-1|-|TRBJ1-6
TGCGCCAGCAGCTTGGAACCGGGGAATAATTCACCCCTCCACTTT
CASSLEPGNNSPLHF
>-|TRBV21-1|-|TRBJ1-1
TGTGCCAGCAGCAAAGGGGTCGGGGGTGACACTGAAGCTTTCTTT
CASSKGVGGDTEAFF
>TRBD1|TRBV5-1|-|TRBJ1-4
TGCGCCAGCAGCTTGCGGGGGACAGGGGGAGAAAAACTGTTTTTT
CASSLRGTGGEKLFF
>TRBD2|TRBV4-3|-|TRBJ2-7
TGCGCCAGCAGCCAAGATCTGGGCGGGAGCTTCTACGAGCAGTACTTC
CASSQDLGGSFYEQYF
>TRBD1|TRBV5-4|once|TRBJ2-3
TGTGCCAGCAGCTCCACGCAGGGGGCGGTACGGTATTTT
CASSSTQGAVRYF
>TRBD1|TRBV7-2|-|TRBJ1-5
TGTGCCAGCAGCTCCGGGACAGCCCATCAGCCCCAGCATTTT
CASSSGTAHQPQHF
>-|TRBV19|-|TRBJ2-1
TGTGCCAGTAGTATAGATCGGGGGGCCGGTGAGCAGTTCTTC
CASSIDRGAGEQFF
>TRBD2|TRBV28|-|TRBJ2-7
TGTGCCAGCAGTTCTCCGGGAGGGACTAGCGGGAGTTACGAGCAGTACTTC
CASSSPGGTSGSYEQYF
>TRBD2|TRBV2|-|TRBJ2-3
TGTGCCAGCAGTGGGCGACTAGCGGGGGGCCCGAGCACAGATACGCAGTATTTT
CASSGRLAGGPSTDTQYF
>TRBD2|TRBV24-1|once|TRBJ2-3
TGTGCCACCAGTGATTTAGCGGGAGTAACAGATACGCAGTATTTT
CATSDLAGVTDTQYF
>-|TRBV2|-|TRBJ2-7
TGTGCCAGCAGTGTTGAGGGATTGAGCTCCTACGAGCAGTACTTC
CASSVEGLSSYEQYF
>TRBD1|TRBV7-7|few|TRBJ2-2
TGTGCTAGCAGCCGGGACAGATCTGGGACCGGGGAGCTGTTTTTT
CASSRDRSGTGELFF
>-|TRBV21-1|-|TRBJ2-1
TGTGCCAGCAGCGGACGCACAGGTTGGGGCGATGAGCAGTTCTTC
CASSGRTGWGDEQFF
>TRBD2|TRBV10-3|-|TRBJ2-1
TGTGCCATCAGTGTCCCGGGAGGGAATGAGCAGTTCTTC
CAISVPGGNEQFF
>-|TRBV21-1|-|TRBJ1-2
TGTGCCAGAGGAACAGGGGATTGCGGCTACACCTTC
CARGTGDCGYTF
>TRBD1|TRBV7-9|-|TRBJ1-4
TGTGCCAGCAGCGGTTACCAGGGGGCCCTTAATGAAAAACTGTTTTTT
CASSGYQGALNEKLFF
>TRBD1|TRBV7-6|-|TRBJ2-7
TGTGCCAGCAGCTTAATACCGGGACAGGGGGACGAGCAGTACTTC
CASSLIPGQGDEQYF
>-|TRBV7-8|once|TRBJ2-2
TGTGCCAGCAGTCCAGGTTTCACCGGGGAGCTGTTTTTT
CASSPGFTGELFF
>TRBD1|TRBV18|-|TRBJ2-6
TGTGCCAGCTCAGCGAGCCTGGGACAGGGTGCTGGGGCCAACGTCCTGGCTTTC
CASSASLGQGAGANVLAF
>TRBD1|TRBV5-6|-|TRBJ1-4
TGTGCCAGCAGCTCCGGGACAGTTGAAAAACTGTTTTTT
CASSSGTVEKLFF
>-|TRBV20-1|-|TRBJ2-5
TGCAGTGCTAGTAGGGGGTGGCAAGAGACCCAGTACTTC
CSASRGWQETQYF
>-|TRBV23-1|-|TRBJ2-1
TGCGCCAGCAGTTACAGGGACAATGAGCAGTTCTTC
CASSYRDNEQFF
>-|TRBV7-7|once|TRBJ2-2
TGTGCCAGCAGTTGGGGACAGAACACCGGGGAGCTGTTTTTT
CASSWGQNTGELFF
>-|TRBV12-3/TRBV12-4|-|TRBJ1-5
TGTGCCAGCGCCGCGAGCGCCCATCAGCCCCAGCATTTT
CASAASAHQPQHF
>TRBD1|TRBV2|-|TRBJ1-2
TGTGCCAGCATCACGACAGGGGGCAACTATGGCTACACCTTC
CASITTGGNYGYTF
>TRBD2|TRBV5-4|-|TRBJ2-5
TGTGCCAGCAGCCCCGGGACTAGCGAACAAGAGACCCAGTACTTC
CASSPGTSEQETQYF
>-|TRBV29-1|-|TRBJ1-1
TGCAGTGCCACGGGGGGAGGGATTTGGAACACTGAAGCTTTCTTT
CSATGGGIWNTEAFF
>TRBD2|TRBV19|once|TRBJ2-1
TGTGCCAGTAGTATACGGGACCTTAGCGGGAGTAGGAATGAGCAGTTCTTC
CASSIRDLSGSRNEQFF
>TRBD2|TRBV7-2|-|TRBJ2-1
TGTGCCAGCAGGGCGGGACTAGCGGGAAACAATGAGCAGTTCTTC
CASRAGLAGNNEQFF
>TRBD2|TRBV7-9|-|TRBJ2-3
TGTGCCAGCAGCATCCCGGGACTAGAGGATACGCAGTATTTT
CASSIPGLEDTQYF
>-|TRBV7-8|-|TRBJ1-3
TGTGCCAGCAGCTCGAGCGGGCGGCCGACCTCTGGAAACACCATATATTTT
CASSSSGRPTSGNTIYF
>-|TRBV12-3/TRBV12-4|-|TRBJ1-1
TGTGCCAGCATTCCCGCCGGGGGGACTGAAGCTTTCTTT
CASIPAGGTEAFF
>-|TRBV24-1|once|TRBJ1-2
TGTGCCACCAGTGCCGGGGGGAACTATGGCTACACCTTC
CATSAGGNYGYTF
>TRBD1|TRBV6-1|once|TRBJ1-2
TGTGCCAGCAGTGAGGACAGGGCCTATGGCTACACCTTC
CASSEDRAYGYTF
>-|TRBV2|-|TRBJ2-7
TGTGCCAGCAGGGGGATGGACTATTTAAACTACGAGCAGTACTTC
CASRGMDYLNYEQYF
>TRBD1|TRBV3-1/TRBV3-2|-|TRBJ2-7
TGTGCCAGCAGCCAGGGCCGGGACAGATGTTGCATGGGGTACTTC
CASSQGRDRCCMGYF
>TRBD2|TRBV7-9|-|TRBJ2-3
TGTGCCAGCAGCCTGACTAGCCTGGGGACAGATACGCAGTATTTT
CASSLTSLGTDTQYF
>-|TRBV7-9|-|TRBJ1-2
TGTGCCAGCAGCTTAGAAGAACTCTATGGCTACACCTTC
CASSLEELYGYTF
>TRBD1|TRBV7-6|-|TRBJ2-7
TGTGCCAGCAGCCTAGACCCCAAAGGACAGGGGAGGTTGTACGAGCAGTACTTC
CASSLDPKGQGRLYEQYF
>-|TRBV7-8|-|TRBJ1-2
TGTGCCAGCAGCTTAGGCTACAGGGAGGGCTACACCTTC
CASSLGYREGYTF
>TRBD2|TRBV10-3|-|TRBJ2-3
TGTGCCATCACCCCTAGCGGGAGGAAGTCAGATACGCAGTATTTT
CAITPSGRKSDTQYF
>TRBD2|TRBV9|few|TRBJ2-3
TGTGCCAGCAGCGTAGAGGGCGGGAGGGCACCAGATACGCAGTATTTT
CASSVEGGRAPDTQYF
>-|TRBV5-4|-|TRBJ2-5
TGTGCCAGCAGCTCCCCGGAGGGAGAGACCCAGTACTTC
CASSSPEGETQYF
>-|TRBV7-9|once|TRBJ1-4
TGTGCCAGCAGCTTAAGCGGACTATTAACTAATGAAAAACTGTTTTTT
CASSLSGLLTNEKLFF
>TRBD2|TRBV5-6|once|TRBJ2-5
TGTGCCAGCAGCCTCGGCGGGAGGGAGACCCAGTACTTC
CASSLGGRETQYF